One and the same sample provided the 30 T cell receptor beta chains below, sequenced in a study of T-cell reconstitution after alpha-beta-depleted transplantation in children. Unique molecular identifiers featured in how the TCRbeta library was prepared. MiXCR, applied by TCRdb to the PCR reads, yields one record per CDR3 protein. Of hundreds of thousands of distinct CDR3 sequences listed, 9.5% to 15% are singletons. The sample was PBMCs from the stem cell graft donor, taken from the stem cell graft. The receptors shown here come from a human donor who donated a stem cell graft to a child with combined immunodeficiency.

This clonotype was recorded at least ten times. The J gene is TRBJ2-1, the V gene TRBV5-6; D gene unclear. Germline loops: CDR1 SGHDT, CDR2 YYEEEE. This CDR3 comprises 14 residues. Trimming pared 0 bases from V and 8 bases from J, leaving 12 bases between. CDR3: CASSLALRSDEQFF. In DNA form, the CDR3 reads TGTGCCAGCAGCTTGGCCCTAAGGAGTGATGAGCAGTTCTTC.

This chain links TRBV25-1 with TRBJ2-7; 12 nucleotides agree with TRBD1. Germline V gene data show CDR1 as MGHDK and CDR2 as SYGVNS. The length of the CDR3 is 15 residues. J lost 6 bases, V lost 8 bases, and 11 bases had no gene match. CDR3 loop: CASGGVGTGGGEQYF. CDR3 in DNA: TGTGCCAGCGGAGGGGTCGGGACAGGGGGCGGCGAGCAGTACTTC.

This sequence joins TRBV20-1 and TRBJ1-3, with 8 bases that match TRBD1. J was trimmed by 0 bases and V by 3 bases; bases with no gene match: 4. In germline, CDR1 is DFQATT, CDR2 SNEGSKA (reference sequence). The CDR3 has 15 residues. CDR3 region: CSARTGVDSGNTIYF. In DNA form, the CDR3 reads TGCAGTGCTAGGACAGGGGTCGACTCTGGAAACACCATATATTTT.

This chain links TRBV5-1 with TRBJ2-1; 8 positions match TRBD2. CDR3 length: 15 amino acids. Germline CDR1 SGHRS, CDR2 YFSETQ. With V trimmed by 2 bases and J by 6 bases, 7 bases remained unmatched. The DNA for the CDR3 is TGCGCCAGCAGCTTTCTAAGCGGGGGCTTCAATGAGCAGTTCTTC. Translating it yields CASSFLSGGFNEQFF.

This clonotype was counted only a few times. The V and J genes are TRBV9 and TRBJ1-5; no reliable D call. V lost 2 bases to trimming and J lost 9 bases, with 12 bases between them. CDR3 length: 13 amino acids. The germline V gene has CDR1 SGDLS and CDR2 YYNGEE. The CDR3 DNA sequence: TGTGCCAGCAGCGTGGGGAGATTAGGGCCCCAGCATTTT. As protein: CASSVGRLGPQHF.

The chain joins TRBV5-1 to TRBJ2-3; D remains ambiguous. Germline V lookup: CDR1 SGHRS, CDR2 YFSETQ. The CDR3 extends over 15 amino acids. The V end was cut by 3 bases, the J end by 0 bases, with 11 bases between. CDR3 nucleotide sequence: TGCGCCAGCAGCTCCAAGTCCTCGAGCACAGATACGCAGTATTTT. It encodes CASSSKSSSTDTQYF.

This clonotype was recorded a few times. The rearrangement joins TRBV12-3 or TRBV12-4 to TRBJ1-1; TRBD1 might be the D (5 bases). This CDR3 is built from 18 residues. Trimming shortened V by 3 bases and J by 10 bases, and 30 bases separated the two germline ends. The CDR3 bases are TGTGCCAGCAGTTTCCGACTCCAGGGTTCTCCGGAGGTGCGTGGAGCTTTCTTT. Amino acids: CASSFRLQGSPEVRGAFF.

The table lists this clonotype with many counts. V and J are TRBV29-1 and TRBJ2-2; D might be TRBD2 (6 bases). V was clipped by 1 base and J by 5 bases, with 8 bases between them. This CDR3 spans 13 amino acids. Germline CDR1 SQVTM, CDR2 ANQGSEA. This CDR3 reads CSVEGGDTGELFF. CDR3 DNA sequence: TGCAGCGTTGAAGGGGGGGATACCGGGGAGCTGTTTTTT.

This chain connects TRBV3-1 to TRBJ2-1, with 7 bases identical to TRBD1. From germline, CDR1 is LGHDT and CDR2 YNNKEL (reference sequence). CDR3 length: 19 amino acids. Trimming removed 10 bases from V and 3 bases from J; junction bases left unmatched: 24. CDR3 sequence (DNA): TGTGCCATCTGTCTTACAGCCCCTCGGGGACAGTATTACTACAATGAGCAGTTCTTC. The encoded protein is CAICLTAPRGQYYYNEQFF.

This clonotype was seen only once. V and J are TRBV6-2 or TRBV6-3 and TRBJ1-5; D gene ambiguous. Germline values: CDR1 MNHEY, CDR2 SVGEGT. The CDR3 is 13 amino acids. Between the trimmed V and J ends, which lost 2 bases and 2 bases, there was a span of 4 bases. In nucleotides, the CDR3 is TGTGCCAGCAGTTACCCGGGCAATCAGCCCCAGCATTTT. Translation: CASSYPGNQPQHF.

There are a few counts of this clonotype. The chain uses TRBV5-6 and TRBJ2-7, with D possibly being TRBD2 (6 bases). The CDR3 extends over 15 amino acids. Trimming removed 1 base from V and 0 bases from J, with 11 bases in between. Germline V gene data show CDR1 as SGHDT and CDR2 as YYEEEE. As DNA, the CDR3 is TGTGCCAGCAGCTTGTACGGGAGTTCCTCCTACGAGCAGTACTTC. Translation: CASSLYGSSSYEQYF.

The genes are TRBV5-1 and TRBJ2-1; D remains ambiguous. The germline CDR1 and CDR2 sequences are SGHRS and YFSETQ. V gave up 0 bases and J gave up 8 bases, with 24 bases separating them. There are 18 residues in the CDR3. The CDR3 region is CASSLGALVTTQVHEQFF. CDR3 DNA: TGCGCCAGCAGCTTGGGGGCCTTGGTCACTACTCAGGTCCATGAGCAGTTCTTC.

The CDR3: CASSTVWGGRPEAFF. The CDR3 DNA is TGTGCCAGCAGCACCGTTTGGGGGGGCCGGCCTGAAGCTTTCTTT. This chain links TRBV11-2 with TRBJ1-1; tentative D call: TRBD1 (6 bases). The V gene's germline CDR1 is SGHAT and CDR2 FQNNGV. Trimming removed 5 bases from V and 6 bases from J, with 19 bases in between. The CDR3 contains 15 residues.

The rearrangement uses TRBV6-2 or TRBV6-3 and TRBJ2-2, with 12 nucleotides matching TRBD2. The V and J ends lost 5 bases and 6 bases, in that order; junction bases with no gene match: 4. Germline V CDR1 and CDR2: MNHEY, SVGEGT. The CDR3 runs 15 residues. Here the CDR3 DNA reads TGTGCCAGCAGTGCGACTAGCGGGAGTTCCGGGGAGCTGTTTTTT. Its protein is CASSATSGSSGELFF.

The rearrangement links TRBV4-2 to TRBJ2-3; 8 nucleotides agree with TRBD2. The CDR3 sequence is 16 residues long. Looked up from germline, CDR1 is LGHNA and CDR2 is YNFKEQ. Trimming took 4 bases from V and 5 from J; bases not matched to a gene: 11. The CDR3 sequence: CASSRFAAGAVDTQYF. In DNA, the CDR3 is TGTGCCAGCAGCCGTTTCGCAGCGGGAGCAGTAGATACGCAGTATTTT.

The table lists this clonotype with a few counts. The chain employs TRBV13 and TRBJ2-5; possible D gene TRBD2, 5 bases. Germline assignment: CDR1 PRHDT and CDR2 FYEKMQ (reference sequence). V shed 5 bases and J shed 1 base, with 17 bases lying between them. The CDR3 is 16 residues long. CDR3 amino acids: CASSPSLRTVQETQYF. CDR3 nucleotides: TGTGCCAGCAGCCCATCACTTAGGACTGTCCAAGAGACCCAGTACTTC.

The chain's CDR3 is CASSFLNDPVAGATYNEQFF. The DNA of the CDR3 is TGTGCCAGCAGTTTTTTAAATGATCCCGTCGCGGGAGCCACCTACAATGAGCAGTTCTTC. The V gene is TRBV12-3 or TRBV12-4, the J gene TRBJ2-1; 7 bases agree with TRBD2. This CDR3 spans 20 amino acids. Losses at the gene ends were 3 bases for V and 2 bases for J; bases not matched to a gene: 19.

This clonotype was observed many times. The J gene is TRBJ2-2, the V gene TRBV12-3 or TRBV12-4, with a weak D call TRBD1 (5 bases). The V end was cut by 3 bases, the J end by 7 bases, with 9 bases between. The CDR3 sequence is 13 residues long. CDR3 in DNA: TGTGCCAGCAGTTTGACCGACAGCGGGGAGCTGTTTTTT. Translating gives CASSLTDSGELFF.

This clonotype has a handful of counts. This chain connects TRBV7-8 to TRBJ2-1; 10 bases line up with TRBD2. The CDR3 length is 15 residues. The J segment lost 5 bases and the V segment lost 5 bases, leaving 6 bases of the junction unmatched. Germline V gene sequence: CDR1 SGHVS, CDR2 FQNEAQ. CDR3 coding DNA: TGTGCCAGCAGCGAGGGACTAGCGAGAAACAATGAGCAGTTCTTC. Its protein is CASSEGLARNNEQFF.

This sequence joins TRBV7-6 and TRBJ2-1, with D uncertain. This CDR3 has 13 amino acids. V lost 1 base and J lost 9, with 10 bases in between. Germline CDR1 is SGHVS and CDR2 is FNYEAQ. The CDR3 bases are TGTGCCAGCAGCTTAGAGCTTGGGATTGAGCAGTTCTTC. Translating gives CASSLELGIEQFF.

This clonotype was picked up a small number of times. This chain's CDR3 is CATKGWDTEAFF. The CDR3 DNA reads as TGTGCCACCAAGGGGTGGGACACTGAAGCTTTCTTT. The V call is TRBV6-6, the J call TRBJ1-1; a weak D match, TRBD1 (5 bases). V shed 10 bases and J shed 3 bases, with 12 bases lying between them. The CDR3 has 12 residues. The germline V gene has CDR1 MNHNY and CDR2 SVGAGI (reference sequence).

This clonotype was seen ten or more times. One end of the junction fails to match germline, which may point to a read error. V and J are TRBV18 and TRBJ2-7; 8 positions match TRBD1. This CDR3 comprises 15 residues. Germline V gene lookup returns CDR1 KGHSH and CDR2 LQKENI. CDR3 region: CASSPSGTGTYEQYF. The CDR3 nucleotides are TGCGCCAGCAGCCCCTCCGGGACAGGTACCTACGAGCAGTACTTC.

This clonotype was seen at least ten times. This chain links TRBV12-3 or TRBV12-4 with TRBJ2-1; 7 bases agree with TRBD2. CDR3 length equals 14 residues. The trim removed 7 bases at V and 2 bases at J, leaving 5 bases unmatched. The CDR3 DNA is TGTGCCAGCAACGCGGGACTAACCTACAATGAGCAGTTCTTC. Amino acids: CASNAGLTYNEQFF.

This clonotype was counted many times. The chain combines TRBV7-9 with TRBJ2-3; D is possibly TRBD2 (5 bases). Germline assignment: CDR1 SEHNR and CDR2 FQNEAQ (reference sequence). There are 14 residues in the CDR3. The V end was cut by 3 bases, the J end by 4 bases, with 11 bases between. CDR3 DNA: TGTGCCAGCAGCTTCGGGGAATGGGCAGATACGCAGTATTTT. Translated, it gives CASSFGEWADTQYF.

This clonotype was counted ten times or more. The chain links TRBV5-1 to TRBJ1-4; D gene unclear. The germline V gene has CDR1 SGHRS and CDR2 YFSETQ. The CDR3 consists of 14 residues. The V gene lost 0 bases and the J gene lost 5 bases, with 8 bases spanning the gap. The CDR3 reads CASSLDSGNEKLFF. The CDR3 region has the DNA TGCGCCAGCAGCTTGGACAGTGGGAATGAAAAACTGTTTTTT.

The CDR3 sequence: CASETAKPEAFF. The CDR3 coding sequence is TGTGCCAGCGAGACAGCAAAGCCTGAAGCTTTCTTT. V and J are TRBV6-2 or TRBV6-3 and TRBJ1-1; tentative D call: TRBD1 (5 bases). V was cut by 8 bases and J by 6 bases, with 13 bases left in between. Per germline, CDR1 MNHEY and CDR2 SVGEGT. The CDR3 contains 12 residues.

J is TRBJ2-1 and V is TRBV7-8, with D unclear. Germline-derived CDR1 and CDR2 are SGHVS and FQNEAQ. Trimming removed 2 bases at V and 10 bases at J, with 9 bases between. This CDR3 contains 12 residues. The CDR3 spells CASSLPGIEQFF. The CDR3 DNA sequence: TGTGCCAGCAGCTTACCGGGTATCGAGCAGTTCTTC.

The V and J genes are TRBV4-2 and TRBJ2-3; 7 bases are shared with TRBD2. CDR3 length: 16 amino acids. J lost 0 bases, V lost 1 base, and 4 bases had no gene match. The germline V gene encodes CDR1 LGHNA and CDR2 YNFKEQ. The CDR3 bases are TGTGCCAGCAGCCAAGTAGCGGGTTCTAGCACAGATACGCAGTATTTT. It is translated as CASSQVAGSSTDTQYF.

Comments on this clonotype: At one end, the junction sequence differs from germline, possibly due to a read error. The genes are TRBV20-1 and TRBJ2-5, with 10 bases fitting TRBD1. The CDR3 totals 16 residues. Germline CDR1 DFQATT, CDR2 SNEGSKA (reference sequence). CDR3 amino acids: CCARVPWTGGYETQYF. The DNA of the CDR3 is TGCTGTGCTAGGGTTCCGTGGACAGGGGGGTACGAGACCCAGTACTTC.

This clonotype has just a few counts. The chain combines TRBV24-1 with TRBJ1-2, with D perhaps TRBD1 (6 bases). V was pared by 4 bases and J by 3 bases, with 14 bases between. CDR1 is KGHDR and CDR2 is SFDVKD in the germline V gene. The CDR3 has 15 residues. The CDR3 loop is CATSDPRGAYYGYTF. The CDR3, as DNA: TGTGCCACCAGTGACCCACGGGGGGCTTACTATGGCTACACCTTC.